This T cell receptor (beta chain) was profiled in a study of response to subunit inactivated influenza vaccine. TCRdb itself ran the RT-PCR reads through MiXCR, one entry per CDR3 protein. The table has 700,000 to 800,000 distinct CDR3 sequences, less than 20% seen once. Specimen: PBMCs from blood, collected more than 4 days after vaccination. The receptor was derived from a man aged 50 to 59 who received an inactivated influenza vaccine.

CDR3 in DNA: TGCAGTGCTGGACAGGGACAAACTTACGAGCAGTACTTC. It codes for CSAGQGQTYEQYF. This rearrangement joins TRBV20-1 to TRBJ2-7; 8 nucleotides agree with TRBD1. V shed 5 bases and J 4 bases; nucleotides not matched to a gene: 7. The CDR3 spans 13 residues. Germline V gene sequence: CDR1 DFQATT, CDR2 SNEGSKA (reference sequence).